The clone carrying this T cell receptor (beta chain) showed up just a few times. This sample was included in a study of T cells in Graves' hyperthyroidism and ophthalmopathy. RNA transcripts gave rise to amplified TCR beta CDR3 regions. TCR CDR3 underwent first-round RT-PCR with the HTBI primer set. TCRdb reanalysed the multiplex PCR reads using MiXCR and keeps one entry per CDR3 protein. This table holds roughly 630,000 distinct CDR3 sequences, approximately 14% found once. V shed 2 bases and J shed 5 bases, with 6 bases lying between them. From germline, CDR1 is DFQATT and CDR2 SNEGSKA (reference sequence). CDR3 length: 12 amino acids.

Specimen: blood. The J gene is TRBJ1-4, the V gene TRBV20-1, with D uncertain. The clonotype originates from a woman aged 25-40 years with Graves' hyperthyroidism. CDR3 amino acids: CSARFANEKLFF. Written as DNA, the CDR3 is TGCAGTGCTAGATTTGCGAATGAAAAACTGTTTTTT.